A selection of T cell receptor beta chains follows, all from one sample in a study of regulatory T cells in long-lasting Graves disease. One entry per CDR3 protein results from TCRdb running MiXCR on the multiplex PCR reads. The table records a few hundred thousand distinct CDR3 sequences, about 11% of them present only once. The same data also contributed to another study, on T cells in Graves' hyperthyroidism and ophthalmopathy.

The material was peripheral blood mononuclear cells (PBMCs), obtained at new diagnosis, from a patient treated with antithyroid drugs. The receptors were sampled from a woman aged 18-35 years with Graves disease. The CDR3 runs from the conserved cysteine through the conserved F or W. A D gene is named only where the DNA matches it firmly. Expanded clones get a size class; other rows say once, few or many, or leave the size out.

v_gene,j_gene,d_gene,abundance,CDR3nt,CDR3aa
TRBV7-2,TRBJ2-3,TRBD2,many,TGTGCCAGCAGCTTAGGACGGCGGGGGGGCTTGGCAGATACGCAGTATTTT,CASSLGRRGGLADTQYF
TRBV4-1,TRBJ1-1,.,many,TGCGCCAGCAGCCAGCCAGGTCGACAGAAGAACACTGAAGCTTTCTTT,CASSQPGRQKNTEAFF
TRBV6-1,TRBJ1-4,.,many,TGTGCCAGCAGCCCTCGGAGAGGGGTTGAAAAACTGTTTTTT,CASSPRRGVEKLFF
TRBV20-1,TRBJ2-4,TRBD2,.,TGCAGTGCTAGTCCTAGCGGGGTTACCAAAAACATTCAGTACTTC,CSASPSGVTKNIQYF
TRBV7-2,TRBJ1-3,.,many,TGTGCCAGCAGCTCAGCCCCAGGCTCTGGAAACACCATATATTTT,CASSSAPGSGNTIYF
TRBV7-2,TRBJ2-7,.,many,TGTGCCAGCAGCCCCGATAGCGGAAGGGCCCAAGACGAGCAGTACTTC,CASSPDSGRAQDEQYF
TRBV6-5,TRBJ1-1,TRBD1,many,TGTGCCAGCAGTTACGCGGGACAGTATGAAGCTTTCTTT,CASSYAGQYEAFF
TRBV20-1,TRBJ2-1,TRBD1,many,TGCAGTGCTAGAGCACAGGGGGGATTGGATGAGCAGTTCTTC,CSARAQGGLDEQFF
TRBV4-3,TRBJ2-7,TRBD2,.,TGCGCCAGCAGCCAGGGGGGGAGAGGTAATTACGAGCAGTACTTC,CASSQGGRGNYEQYF
TRBV27,TRBJ1-1,TRBD1,few,TGTGCCAGCAGTCTCCCTGACAGGGGGGTTGAAGCTTTCTTT,CASSLPDRGVEAFF
TRBV20-1,TRBJ1-1,.,few,TGCAGTGCTAGTCAGACAGGGAACACTGAAGCTTTCTTT,CSASQTGNTEAFF
TRBV20-1,TRBJ1-1,.,many,TGCAGTGCTCGTCGGCCCGCGGACCCTGAAGCTTTCTTT,CSARRPADPEAFF
TRBV4-3,TRBJ1-5,.,.,TGCGCCATCAGCCAAGGAGTGGGGGGGGTGACCCAGCATTTT,CAISQGVGGVTQHF
TRBV7-2,TRBJ2-7,.,many,TGTGCCAGCAGCTTAGGAGGCAACAGGGTCGGCGAGCAGTACTTC,CASSLGGNRVGEQYF
TRBV2,TRBJ1-1,.,many,TGTGCCAGCAGTGACTCGGCAGTGAACACTGAAGCTTTCTTT,CASSDSAVNTEAFF
TRBV20-1,TRBJ2-2,TRBD2,many,TGCAGTGCTAGAGATTCGACTAGCGGGGGAGACACCGGGGAGCTGTTTTTT,CSARDSTSGGDTGELFF
TRBV3-1,TRBJ2-5,.,many,TGTGCCAGCAGCCAGGTTGAGACCCAGTACTTC,CASSQVETQYF
TRBV28,TRBJ2-3,.,many,TGTGCCACCACGATCGGCGGGCGTGCAGATACGCAGTATTTT,CATTIGGRADTQYF
TRBV20-1,TRBJ2-2,.,many,TGCAGTGCTAAACGAATCCCCGGGGAGCTGTTTTTT,CSAKRIPGELFF
TRBV9,TRBJ2-3,TRBD1,many,TGTGCCAGCAGTAGGGGGCGCGATCAGAGAATGGGAGATGGTACGCAGTATTTT,CASSRGRDQRMGDGTQYF
TRBV4-3,TRBJ1-3,.,few,TGCGCCAGCAGCCAAGCCCGGGTATCTGGAAACACCATATATTTT,CASSQARVSGNTIYF
TRBV6-2/TRBV6-3,TRBJ2-7,TRBD2,many,TGTGCCAGCAGTTACGCGACTAGCGCCAACTACGAGCAGTACTTC,CASSYATSANYEQYF
TRBV9,TRBJ2-6,TRBD1,few,TGTGCCAGTCGGACAGGGATCTCTCCTGGGGCCAACGTCCTGACTTTC,CASRTGISPGANVLTF
TRBV19,TRBJ1-5,.,few,TGTGCCAGTAACCCCGCTGACAGAGTTTATAGCAATCAGCCCCAGCATTTT,CASNPADRVYSNQPQHF
TRBV20-1,TRBJ2-5,TRBD1,many,TGCAGTGCTATGTCCGCCGAACGGGACAGTCGAGAGACCCAGTACTTC,CSAMSAERDSRETQYF
TRBV28,TRBJ1-5,TRBD1,many,TGTGCCAGCAAGGGGGCTTACAATCAGCCCCAGCATTTT,CASKGAYNQPQHF
TRBV12-5,TRBJ2-1,TRBD1,.,TGTGCTAGTGGTTTCCGGGACAGTAATGAGCTGTTCTTC,CASGFRDSNELFF
TRBV12-3/TRBV12-4,TRBJ2-3,TRBD2,many,TGTGCCAGCAGCCCCACTACACTAGCGGGGGCCACAGATACGCAGTATTTT,CASSPTTLAGATDTQYF
TRBV29-1,TRBJ2-2,.,few,TGCAGCGTTGGGAAGGAAAACACCGGGGAGCTGTTTTTT,CSVGKENTGELFF
TRBV4-1,TRBJ2-7,TRBD2,few,TGCGCCAGCAGCCAGCCAGGCGGGAGGGCCTCCTACGAGCAGTACTTC,CASSQPGGRASYEQYF
TRBV7-3,TRBJ2-2,.,few,TGTGCCAGCAGCCCCAGATATAAGGACACCGGGGAGCTGTTTTTT,CASSPRYKDTGELFF
TRBV7-9,TRBJ1-5,.,.,TGTGCCAGCAGCTTCACAGGGATCAATCAGCCCCAGCATTTT,CASSFTGINQPQHF
TRBV3-1,TRBJ2-3,TRBD2,many,TGTGCCAGCAGCCAAGGTAGCGGGGGGGCCTGGAGGGTTTGGCAGTATTTT,CASSQGSGGAWRVWQYF
TRBV7-4,TRBJ1-1,.,.,TGTGCCAGCAGCCCTAGGGGTAGGGCAGGGAGAATGGTATCGGGTCGGGACACTGAAGCTTTCTTT,CASSPRGRAGRMVSGRDTEAFF
TRBV13,TRBJ1-1,.,many,TGTGCCAGCAGCTTTAGGGACCAGAACACTGAAGCTTTCTTT,CASSFRDQNTEAFF
TRBV12-3/TRBV12-4,TRBJ2-5,TRBD1,many,TGTGCCAGCAGCCCTGGACAGGACAAGGGATACCAAGAGACCCAGTACTTC,CASSPGQDKGYQETQYF
TRBV6-1,TRBJ2-5,.,many,TGTGCCAGCGGCCGGGTAACTGAAGAGACCCAGTACTTC,CASGRVTEETQYF
TRBV20-1,TRBJ2-3,TRBD2,many,TGCAGTGCTAGAGGCAATAGCGGGAGGACAGATACGCAGTATTTT,CSARGNSGRTDTQYF
TRBV10-3,TRBJ2-1,TRBD2,.,TGTGCCATCATGAGGACTAGCGGGAGGGGGGGAGACAATGAGCAGTTCTTC,CAIMRTSGRGGDNEQFF
TRBV7-2,TRBJ2-6,TRBD2,many,TGTGCCAGCAGCCCCCGGCGGGGGTCTGGGGCCAACGTCCTGACTTTC,CASSPRRGSGANVLTF
TRBV7-3,TRBJ2-2,.,many,TGTGCCAGCAGCTTAACCGGGGTCGGGGAGCTGTTTTTT,CASSLTGVGELFF
TRBV3-1,TRBJ2-7,TRBD2,many,TGTGCCAGCAGCCAATGGGCTAGCGGATCCTACGAGCAGTACTTC,CASSQWASGSYEQYF
TRBV29-1,TRBJ2-1,TRBD2,few,TGCAGCGTGGTTAGCGGGGAGTCCTACAATGAGCAGTTCTTC,CSVVSGESYNEQFF
TRBV11-1,TRBJ2-1,.,many,TGTGCCAGCAGCTTGTCCGCTAACAATGAGCAGTTCTTC,CASSLSANNEQFF
TRBV13,TRBJ1-4,.,many,TGTGCCAGCTCCCTGGCAGGAAATGAAAAACTGTTTTTT,CASSLAGNEKLFF